One sample yielded the 14 T cell receptor beta chains listed below, sequenced in a study of cytomegalovirus exposure and HLA in healthy donors. The PCR had 60 Vbeta and 13 Jbeta primers. This table comes from immunoSEQ multiplex PCR, and its TCRdb copy is limited to in-frame clones, with some not included. This repertoire includes under 150,000 clones. Sequenced input: PBMCs. These receptors originate from a man between 35 and 55 years old in good health and CMV-seronegative.

V is TRBV2 and J is TRBJ2-7; 10 bases map to TRBD1. CDR3 length: 15 amino acids. The trim removed 3 bases at V and 4 bases at J, leaving 6 bases unmatched. Germline-derived CDR1 and CDR2 are SNHLY and FYNNEI. The CDR3 protein is CASSEGQGNGYEQYF. In DNA, the CDR3 is TGTGCCAGCAGTGAGGGACAGGGGAATGGGTACGAGCAGTACTTC.

The chain recombines TRBV5-4 with TRBJ2-6; 8 bases line up with TRBD1. The CDR3 sequence is 19 residues long. V shed 1 base and J 0 bases; nucleotides not matched to a gene: 9. Germline lookup yields CDR1 SGHNT and CDR2 YYREEE (reference sequence). Here the CDR3 DNA reads TGTGCCAGCAGCTTGAATGGAAGGACAGGGAACTCTGGGGCCAACGTCCTGACTTTC. Amino acids: CASSLNGRTGNSGANVLTF.

The chain recombines TRBV29-1 with TRBJ2-7; D may be TRBD1 (5 bases). V gave up 1 base and J gave up 4 bases, with 23 bases separating them. This CDR3 is built from 17 residues. Germline V gene data show CDR1 as SQVTM and CDR2 as ANQGSEA. The CDR3 reads CSVEVRSQGNLGYEQYF. CDR3 coding DNA: TGCAGCGTTGAAGTAAGGAGCCAGGGCAATTTAGGATACGAGCAGTACTTC.

The chain carries TRBV15 and TRBJ1-2; no definite D call. Germline CDR1 LNHNV, CDR2 YYDKDF (reference sequence). Deletions cut 0 bases from V and 8 bases from J, with 16 bases between. The CDR3 has 15 residues. CDR3 sequence: CATSRDIGQAWGYTF. The CDR3 DNA follows: TGTGCCACCAGCAGAGATATTGGGCAGGCTTGGGGCTACACCTTC. Looking up the rest from reference TRBV15 and TRBJ1-2 gives the full variable domain: DAMVIQNPRYQVTQFGKPVTLSCSQTLNHNVMYWYQQKSSQAPKLLFHYYDKDFNNEADTPDNFQSRRPNTSFCFLDIRSPGLGDTAMYLCATSRDIGQAWGYTFGSGTRLTVV.

The gene calls are TRBV28 and TRBJ2-2; D is unresolved. Germline CDR1 reads MDHEN; CDR2 reads SYDVKM. The length of the CDR3 is 15 residues. The germline V and J ends were trimmed by 5 bases and 6 bases, with 16 bases remaining between them. Here the CDR3 reads CASSGRHVVAGELFF. For the CDR3, the DNA is TGTGCCAGCAGTGGCCGACATGTCGTCGCCGGGGAGCTGTTTTTT.

The chain employs TRBV19 and TRBJ1-5; 10 bases are shared with TRBD1. The CDR3 is 15 amino acids. The junction had 0 bases not matched to a gene; V was cut back by 3 bases and J by 1 base. Germline V gene data show CDR1 as LNHDA and CDR2 as SQIVND (reference sequence). This CDR3 reads CASSMGQGSNQPQHF. DNA for the CDR3: TGTGCCAGTAGTATGGGACAGGGGAGCAATCAGCCCCAGCATTTT.

The chain employs TRBV4-1 and TRBJ2-1; TRBD1 agrees at 8 bases. The junction had 9 bases not matched to a gene; V was cut back by 3 bases and J by 5 bases. Germline CDR1 and CDR2: MGHRA and YSYEKL. This CDR3 has 16 amino acids. CDR3 region: CASSHLTGGRDNEQFF. In DNA form, the CDR3 reads TGCGCCAGCAGCCACTTAACAGGGGGAAGGGACAATGAGCAGTTCTTC.

The chain recombines TRBV2 with TRBJ1-2; D is undetermined. This CDR3 is 14 amino acids long. Between the trimmed V and J ends, which lost 3 bases and 2 bases, there was a span of 10 bases. From germline, CDR1 is SNHLY and CDR2 FYNNEI. The CDR3 reads CASSEMGVNYGYTF. The DNA of the CDR3 is TGTGCCAGCAGTGAGATGGGAGTCAACTATGGCTACACCTTC.

The rearrangement uses TRBV10-3 and TRBJ1-2, with D possibly matching TRBD1 (6 bases). V was pared by 3 bases and J by 5 bases, with 10 bases between. CDR1 and CDR2 from the germline V gene are ENHRY and SYGVKD. The CDR3 loop spans 13 amino acids. The CDR3 region is CAISDTGKYGYTF. The DNA of the CDR3 is TGTGCCATCAGTGATACAGGGAAGTATGGCTACACCTTC.

This chain joins TRBV7-6 and TRBJ1-2, with 9 positions matching TRBD1. V shed 0 bases, J shed 3 bases, and the junction held 5 bases outside the gene matches. The germline gives CDR1 SGHVS, CDR2 FNYEAQ. CDR3 length: 16 amino acids. CDR3 sequence reads: CASSLAPGQGHYGYTF. As DNA, the CDR3 is TGTGCCAGCAGCTTAGCGCCGGGACAGGGTCACTATGGCTACACCTTC.

This chain connects TRBV2 to TRBJ2-5, with 10 nucleotides matching TRBD2. The CDR3 has 14 residues. V lost 8 bases to trimming and J lost 2 bases; unmatched junction nucleotides: 5. The germline CDR1 and CDR2 sequences are SNHLY and FYNNEI. This CDR3 reads CASRSGGPQETQYF. The CDR3 region has the DNA TGTGCCAGCCGTAGCGGGGGGCCGCAAGAGACCCAGTACTTC.

V usage is TRBV5-1 and J usage is TRBJ1-5, with TRBD1 identical over 9 bases. The germline V gene has CDR1 SGHRS and CDR2 YFSETQ. CDR3 length: 15 residues. Trimming cost V 1 base and J 6 bases; bases outside gene matches: 5. CDR3 sequence: CASSLQGQGTQPQHF. The CDR3 bases are TGCGCCAGCAGCTTGCAAGGACAGGGGACTCAGCCCCAGCATTTT. Drawing the rest from reference TRBV5-1 and TRBJ1-5, the complete variable domain is KAGVTQTPRYLIKTRGQQVTLSCSPISGHRSVSWYQQTPGQGLQFLFEYFSETQRNKGNFPGRFSGRQFSNSRSEMNVSTLELGDSALYLCASSLQGQGTQPQHFGDGTRLSIL.

This chain uses TRBV7-2 with TRBJ1-5; 7 nucleotides match TRBD1. Losses at the gene ends were 5 bases for V and 7 bases for J; bases not matched to a gene: 8. This CDR3 has 14 amino acids. The V gene's germline CDR1 is SGHTA and CDR2 FQGNSA. The CDR3 reads CASSLTGLTQPQHF. CDR3 nucleotides: TGTGCCAGCAGCCTGACAGGGCTGACCCAGCCCCAGCATTTT.

CDR3 loop: CASSNRQALNQPQHF. DNA for the CDR3: TGTGCCAGTAGTAATCGTCAGGCCCTCAATCAGCCCCAGCATTTT. The rearrangement links TRBV19 to TRBJ1-5; D unresolved. CDR3 length equals 15 residues. Trimming shortened V by 4 bases and J by 3 bases, and 13 bases separated the two germline ends. The V gene's germline CDR1 is LNHDA and CDR2 SQIVND (reference sequence).